This note documents a single T cell receptor beta chain sequence. These data are taken from a study of blood T cell repertoires in COVID-19. Study-level information: Spain, Italy and the United States supplied samples that represented acute and convalescent COVID-19. Nucleic acid was either cDNA or gDNA, and it came from T cells, B-cell-depleted T cells, or PBMCs.

Authors' methods: Counts of nucleated cells, estimated from reference gene primer amplification, were obtained. The repertoire was sequenced with immunoSEQ multiplex PCR; TCRdb's copy has only in-frame clones and lacks some. V and J calls plus clone size are reproduced from that table; the DNA served to infer D and trimming. The repertoire has about 190,000 clones, 80% to 85% of them found once; the top ten carry roughly 6.6%. The clonotype originates from a woman in her thirties or forties with acute or convalescent COVID-19. The sequencing input was peripheral blood.

For the CDR3, the DNA is TGTGCCAGCAGCTTACAACAGGGCTATGGCTACACCTTC. It translates to CASSLQQGYGYTF. V is TRBV7-8 and J is TRBJ1-2; D might be TRBD1 (6 bases). CDR3 length: 13 amino acids. Germline V gene data show CDR1 as SGHVS and CDR2 as FQNEAQ. Trimming stripped 2 bases from V and 4 bases from J, with 8 bases between.